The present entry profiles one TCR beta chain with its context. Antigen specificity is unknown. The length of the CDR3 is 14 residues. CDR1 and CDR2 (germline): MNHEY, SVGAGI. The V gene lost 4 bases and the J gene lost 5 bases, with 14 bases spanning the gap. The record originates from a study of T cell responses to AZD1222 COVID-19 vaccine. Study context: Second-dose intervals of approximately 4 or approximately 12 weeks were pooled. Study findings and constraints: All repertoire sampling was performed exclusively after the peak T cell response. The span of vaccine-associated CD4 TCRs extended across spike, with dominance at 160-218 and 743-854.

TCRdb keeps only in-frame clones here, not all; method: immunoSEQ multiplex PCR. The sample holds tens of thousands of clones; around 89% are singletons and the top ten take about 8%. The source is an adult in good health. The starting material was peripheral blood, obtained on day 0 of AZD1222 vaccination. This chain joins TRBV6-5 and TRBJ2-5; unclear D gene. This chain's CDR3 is CASSLGRRLETQYF. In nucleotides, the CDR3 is TGTGCCAGCAGTTTAGGCCGACGCCTGGAGACCCAGTACTTC.